This is a list of T cell receptor beta chains from one sample in a study of blood T cell repertoires in COVID-19. The data were produced by immunoSEQ multiplex PCR, yet TCRdb's version contains in-frame clones alone and is incomplete. Of hundreds of thousands of clones in the sample, 89% are singletons; the top ten hold around 1.2%. Sequenced: peripheral blood. The receptor set was obtained from a man aged 35-49 years with acute or convalescent COVID-19. Each CDR3 is given with its conserved first and last residue. D genes are given only for firm matches. Size tells how often a clone was seen (once, few, many) or the class of an expanded clone, and some rows leave it out.

TRBJ2-7	11	TRBV19	-	-	CATRQENEQYF	TGTGCCACTCGACAGGAAAACGAGCAGTACTTC
TRBJ1-1	14	TRBV3-1/TRBV3-2	TRBD1	-	CASTLRDRASEAFF	TGTGCCAGCACCCTACGCGACAGGGCTTCTGAAGCTTTCTTT
TRBJ1-1	14	TRBV7-2	-	-	CASSLGAQNTEAFF	TGTGCCAGCAGCTTGGGGGCCCAGAACACTGAAGCTTTCTTT
TRBJ2-1	17	TRBV4-2	TRBD2	-	CASSPGLAGENYNEQFF	TGTGCCAGCAGCCCGGGACTAGCGGGGGAAAACTACAATGAGCAGTTCTTC
TRBJ2-7	14	TRBV28	TRBD1	-	CASSSPGQGYEQYF	TGTGCCAGCAGTTCCCCGGGACAGGGCTACGAGCAGTACTTC
TRBJ2-3	12	TRBV9	-	-	CASSGAPDTQYF	TGTGCCAGCAGCGGGGCCCCGGATACGCAGTATTTT
TRBJ2-1	15	TRBV9	TRBD1	-	CASSAQGAPGNEQFF	TGTGCCAGCAGCGCCCAGGGGGCGCCGGGCAATGAGCAGTTCTTC
TRBJ2-2	17	TRBV5-8	TRBD2	few	CASSLVLSGTNTGELFF	TGTGCCAGCAGCTTGGTCCTAAGCGGGACGAACACCGGGGAGCTGTTTTTT
TRBJ1-1	14	TRBV9	-	-	CASSLRSRGTEAFF	TGTGCCAGCAGCTTACGGTCTAGGGGCACTGAAGCTTTCTTT
TRBJ1-1	12	TRBV28	-	few	CASSSQNTEAFF	TGTGCCAGCAGTTCCCAGAACACTGAAGCTTTCTTT
TRBJ2-3	13	TRBV25-1	TRBD2	once	CASSGDLGRAQYF	TGTGCCAGCAGTGGAGATCTCGGGAGGGCCCAGTATTTT
TRBJ1-6	15	TRBV6-1	TRBD1	-	CASSELGTVNSPLHF	TGTGCCAGCAGTGAACTGGGGACAGTTAATTCACCCCTCCACTTT
TRBJ2-5	15	TRBV15	-	few	CATSRGDTGKETQYF	TGTGCCACCAGCAGAGGAGATACAGGGAAGGAGACCCAGTACTTC
TRBJ2-1	18	TRBV9	TRBD2	-	CASSVATGLAGSYNEQFF	TGTGCCAGCAGCGTAGCTACCGGACTAGCGGGATCCTACAATGAGCAGTTCTTC
TRBJ2-1	13	TRBV30	-	-	CAWRPGVDNEQFF	TGTGCCTGGAGGCCGGGAGTCGACAATGAGCAGTTCTTC
TRBJ2-1	14	TRBV4-2	TRBD1	-	CASSGQGFDNEQFF	TGTGCCAGCAGCGGACAGGGGTTCGACAATGAGCAGTTCTTC
TRBJ1-4	14	TRBV4-3	-	-	CASSRDSSNEKLFF	TGCGCCAGCAGCCGCGACAGTTCTAATGAAAAACTGTTTTTT
TRBJ2-7	16	TRBV6-6	TRBD2	-	CASSYQLAGGPYEQYF	TGTGCCAGCAGTTATCAACTAGCGGGGGGCCCCTACGAGCAGTACTTC
TRBJ1-1	11	TRBV29-1	-	once	CSVPRGVEAFF	TGCAGCGTGCCCAGGGGAGTAGAAGCTTTCTTT
TRBJ1-1	14	TRBV7-3	-	-	CASSFARENTEAFF	TGTGCCAGCAGCTTTGCGAGGGAGAACACTGAAGCTTTCTTT
TRBJ2-1	16	TRBV7-8	TRBD2	-	CASSLTSLKVYNEQFF	TGTGCCAGCAGCTTGACTAGCCTAAAAGTATACAATGAGCAGTTCTTC
TRBJ1-6	15	TRBV5-4	TRBD1	-	CASSLRQGINSPLHF	TGTGCCAGCAGCTTGCGACAGGGGATTAATTCACCCCTCCACTTT
TRBJ2-5	15	TRBV3-1/TRBV3-2	TRBD2	-	CASSLSGGGSETQYF	TGTGCCAGCAGCCTTAGCGGGGGGGGCTCAGAGACCCAGTACTTC
TRBJ2-7	12	TRBV9	TRBD1	-	CASSPRGFEQYF	TGTGCCAGCAGCCCCAGGGGGTTCGAGCAGTACTTC
TRBJ2-1	15	TRBV4-2	TRBD2	-	CASSQVGLGANEQFF	TGTGCCAGCAGCCAAGTGGGACTAGGGGCGAATGAGCAGTTCTTC
TRBJ2-7	12	TRBV2	-	-	CASSPQFLEQYF	TGTGCCAGCAGTCCGCAGTTTTTGGAGCAGTACTTC
TRBJ1-5	15	TRBV19	-	-	CASSIVDYSNQPQHF	TGTGCCAGTAGTATTGTAGACTATAGCAATCAGCCCCAGCATTTT
TRBJ1-3	13	TRBV19	-	-	CAVDAESGNTIYF	TGTGCCGTTGACGCGGAGTCTGGAAACACCATATATTTT
TRBJ2-3	18	TRBV18	TRBD2	-	CASSPFPPREIGTDTQYF	TGTGCCAGCTCACCCTTCCCCCCGCGGGAGATAGGTACAGATACGCAGTATTTT
TRBJ2-1	15	TRBV15	TRBD1	-	CATSSRGSSYNEQFF	TGTGCCACCAGCTCCAGGGGGAGCTCCTACAATGAGCAGTTCTTC
TRBJ1-6	13	TRBV6-5	TRBD1	few	CATGDRRTSPLHF	TGTGCCACAGGGGACAGGCGTACTTCACCCCTCCACTTT
TRBJ2-2	15	TRBV27	-	-	CASSNQAGTAGELFF	TGTGCCAGCAGTAACCAGGCCGGAACGGCCGGGGAGCTGTTTTTT
TRBJ1-2	13	TRBV5-4	-	-	CASSLGANYGYTF	TGTGCCAGCAGCTTGGGAGCTAACTATGGCTACACCTTC
TRBJ1-1	16	TRBV3-1/TRBV3-2	TRBD1	-	CASSPGTGFMNTEAFF	TGTGCCAGCAGCCCCGGGACAGGCTTCATGAACACTGAAGCTTTCTTT
TRBJ1-2	15	TRBV13	TRBD1	once	CASSLGTGVNYGYTF	TGTGCCAGCAGCTTAGGGACAGGGGTGAACTATGGCTACACCTTC
TRBJ1-4	13	TRBV24-1	-	-	CATSDRRNEKLFF	TGTGCCACCAGTGACAGGAGGAATGAAAAACTGTTTTTT
TRBJ2-3	14	TRBV7-9	TRBD2	-	CASSPRGGGHTQYF	TGTGCCAGCAGCCCACGGGGGGGCGGACATACGCAGTATTTT
TRBJ2-3	12	TRBV2	-	-	CASIGLLDTQYF	TGTGCCAGCATTGGACTCTTGGATACGCAGTATTTT
TRBJ1-2	13	TRBV2	-	-	CASTLEGGYGYTF	TGTGCCAGCACCCTCGAGGGCGGCTATGGCTACACCTTC
TRBJ1-5	16	TRBV28	TRBD1	-	CASRTGTAIRNQPQHF	TGTGCCAGCAGGACCGGGACAGCGATTCGGAATCAGCCCCAGCATTTT
TRBJ2-2	13	TRBV18	TRBD1	-	CASSTGGTGELFF	TGTGCCAGTTCGACAGGGGGTACCGGGGAGCTGTTTTTT
TRBJ2-7	11	TRBV20-1	-	once	CSARRRDEQYF	TGCAGTGCTAGACGTCGGGACGAGCAGTACTTC
TRBJ1-2	13	TRBV9	TRBD1	-	CASSVDTGEGYTF	TGTGCCAGCAGCGTGGATACAGGGGAGGGCTACACCTTC
TRBJ1-5	16	TRBV2	-	-	CASSPPGVRGNQPQHF	TGTGCCAGCAGCCCTCCAGGGGTGAGGGGCAATCAGCCCCAGCATTTT
TRBJ1-6	17	TRBV9	TRBD1	-	CASSVAPQGYLNSPLHF	TGTGCCAGCAGCGTAGCCCCACAGGGGTATTTGAATTCACCCCTCCACTTT
TRBJ2-1	18	TRBV27	-	-	CASILTGGDGSSYNEQFF	TGTGCCAGCATTCTAACAGGGGGGGACGGAAGCTCCTACAATGAGCAGTTCTTC
TRBJ2-1	14	TRBV29-1	TRBD2	-	CSVVPSGSYNEQFF	TGCAGCGTTGTTCCTAGCGGCTCCTACAATGAGCAGTTCTTC
TRBJ1-1	13	TRBV7-9	-	once	CASSLALGGRAFF	TGTGCCAGCAGCTTAGCGCTGGGGGGAAGGGCTTTCTTT
TRBJ2-2	17	TRBV11-3	-	few	CASSRTPESGGTGELFF	TGTGCCAGCAGCCGTACCCCGGAGAGCGGAGGCACCGGGGAGCTGTTTTTT
TRBJ1-4	12	TRBV29-1	-	-	CSAWDIGEKLFF	TGCAGCGCCTGGGACATCGGGGAAAAACTGTTTTTT
TRBJ2-7	14	TRBV28	-	once	CASSSLRDGYEQYF	TGTGCCAGCAGTTCCCTCAGGGATGGCTACGAGCAGTACTTC
TRBJ1-6	13	TRBV19	TRBD1	-	CASSGDRGTPLHF	TGTGCCAGTAGCGGGGACAGGGGCACCCCCCTCCACTTT
TRBJ2-2	16	TRBV4-2	TRBD2	-	CASSPLAGVGTGELFF	TGTGCCAGCAGCCCCCTAGCGGGAGTGGGCACCGGGGAGCTGTTTTTT
TRBJ2-7	13	TRBV7-2	-	-	CASTLARGSEQYF	TGTGCCAGCACCCTCGCCAGGGGTAGCGAGCAGTACTTC
TRBJ1-1	14	TRBV2	-	-	CASSATEGNTEAFF	TGTGCCAGCAGTGCAACAGAGGGGAACACTGAAGCTTTCTTT
TRBJ2-7	14	TRBV5-6	TRBD1	-	CASSAGTGIYEQYF	TGTGCCAGCAGCGCCGGGACAGGAATCTACGAGCAGTACTTC